The T cell receptor (beta chain) described here comes from a study of cytomegalovirus exposure and HLA in healthy donors. V lost 7 bases to trimming and J lost 2 bases, with 17 bases between them. The CDR3 loop spans 15 amino acids. The germline gives CDR1 MNHEY, CDR2 SVGAGI. With 60 Vbeta and 13 Jbeta primers, the PCR was carried out. Clones were sequenced by immunoSEQ multiplex PCR, and TCRdb holds only the in-frame ones, with some missing. The table records some 200,000 clones, 81% of them present only once. The sequencing sample was made of PBMCs. This sequence was found in a man over 45 in good health and CMV-seronegative. This sequence joins TRBV6-5 and TRBJ1-2, with D possibly being TRBD1 (6 bases). The CDR3 sequence is CASIGYRDGNYGYTF. In nucleotides, the CDR3 is TGTGCCAGCATTGGTTACAGGGACGGGAACTATGGCTACACCTTC.